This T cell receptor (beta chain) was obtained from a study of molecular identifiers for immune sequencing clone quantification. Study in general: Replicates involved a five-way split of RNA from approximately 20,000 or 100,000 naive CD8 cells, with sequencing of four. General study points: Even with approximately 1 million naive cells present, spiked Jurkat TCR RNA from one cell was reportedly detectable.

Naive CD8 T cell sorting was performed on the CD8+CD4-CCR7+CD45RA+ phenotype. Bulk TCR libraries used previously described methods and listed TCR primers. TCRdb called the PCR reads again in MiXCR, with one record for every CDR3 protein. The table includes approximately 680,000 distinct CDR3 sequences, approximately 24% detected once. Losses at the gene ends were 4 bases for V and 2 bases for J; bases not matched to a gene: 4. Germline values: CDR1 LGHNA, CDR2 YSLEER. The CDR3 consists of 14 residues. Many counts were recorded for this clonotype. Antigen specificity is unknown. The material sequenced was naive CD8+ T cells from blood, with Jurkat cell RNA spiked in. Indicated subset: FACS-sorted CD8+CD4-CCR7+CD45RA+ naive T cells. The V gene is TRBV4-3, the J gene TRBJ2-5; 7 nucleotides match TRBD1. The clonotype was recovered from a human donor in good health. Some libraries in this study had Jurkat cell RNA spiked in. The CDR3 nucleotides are TGCGCCAGCAGCCGTGACAGGGCGCAAGAGACCCAGTACTTC. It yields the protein CASSRDRAQETQYF.